The T cell receptor beta chain described here comes from a study of metastatic and nonmetastatic thyroid tumors. At the level of the study: Comparative analysis of repertoires was undertaken across blood and tumor or nodule tissue obtained from malignant and benign thyroid patients. Study-wide results and caveats: Patients with malignant thyroid tumors reportedly had significantly higher TCR beta diversity than those with benign nodules, in blood and tumor.

Every patient underwent thyroid surgery untreated. This clone was observed at least ten times. Antigen unknown. Per the authors' pipeline: Clinicopathological groups differed in CDR3, with these differences serving to build a distant-metastasis classifier for papillary thyroid cancer. TCRdb re-clonotyped the PCR reads through MiXCR. The V and J calls here are based on TCRdb, not the publication. Counted here are 89,000 or so clones, roughly 8.6% occurring once; the ten biggest clones make up approximately 10%. The TCR was taken from a female donor with papillary thyroid cancer or a benign thyroid nodule (not recorded which). Some clones in this sample may be carry-over from other donors' samples. Sequenced sample: blood.

In DNA form, the CDR3 reads TGTGCCAGCAGTCCCGGGGGGGGGCGCCGCCACGAGCAGTACTTC. It encodes CASSPGGGRRHEQYF. J is TRBJ2-7 and V is TRBV27, with 8 nucleotides matching TRBD2. The trim removed 5 bases at V and 5 bases at J, leaving 11 bases unmatched. Looked up from germline, CDR1 is MNHEY and CDR2 is SMNVEV (reference sequence). The CDR3 has 15 residues.